This T cell receptor beta chain emerged from a study of T cell repertoires in cytomegalovirus infection. The wider study: Both CMV infection and a matching HLA type were indicated by public TCR beta signatures. Study-level results: What dominated the ex vivo response were HLA-C-restricted CMV-specific TCR beta clonotypes. Cumulated frequencies of public TCR beta families served to identify carriers of CMV plus the relevant HLA.

Via MiXCR, TCRdb re-called the reads, giving one row per CDR3 protein. Of about 740,000 distinct CDR3 sequences in the sample, less than 40% were seen once. To note about this clonotype: No antigen is known for it. A much larger clone sits a single nucleotide away, making a read error possible.

Germline V gives CDR1 SEHNR, CDR2 FQNEAQ (reference sequence). This CDR3 has 18 amino acids. V lost 0 bases and J lost 2, with 20 bases in between. This TCR came from a human donor in good health (CMV status not recorded). Some clones in this sample may be carry-over from other donors' samples. This chain uses TRBV7-9 with TRBJ2-7; D is perhaps TRBD1 (7 bases). Sample: PBMCs. CDR3 region: CASSLAEAGTVSPYEQYF. CDR3 nucleotides: TGTGCCAGCAGCTTAGCCGAGGCGGGGACAGTGTCTCCCTACGAGCAGTACTTC.